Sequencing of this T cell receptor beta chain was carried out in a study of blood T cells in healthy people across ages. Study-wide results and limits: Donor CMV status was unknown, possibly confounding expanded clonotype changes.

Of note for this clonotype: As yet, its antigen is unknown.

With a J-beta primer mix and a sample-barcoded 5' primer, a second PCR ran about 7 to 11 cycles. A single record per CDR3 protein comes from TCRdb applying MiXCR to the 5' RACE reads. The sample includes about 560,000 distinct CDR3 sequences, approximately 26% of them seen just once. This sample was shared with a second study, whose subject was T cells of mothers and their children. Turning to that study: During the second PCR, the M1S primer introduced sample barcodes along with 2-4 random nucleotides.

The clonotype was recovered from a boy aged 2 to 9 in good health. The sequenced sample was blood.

CDR3 sequence: CAISDPRFHDEQFF. The CDR3 nucleotides are TGTGCCATCAGTGACCCGAGATTTCACGATGAGCAGTTCTTC. The chain couples TRBV10-3 to TRBJ2-1, with no clear D. Germline CDR1 is ENHRY and CDR2 is SYGVKD. Trimming removed 3 bases at V and 8 bases at J, with 14 bases between. The CDR3 is 14 amino acids.